Listed below are T cell receptor beta chains from one sample, sequenced in a study of response to subunit inactivated influenza vaccine. From the RT-PCR reads, TCRdb called clonotypes with MiXCR, one entry per CDR3 protein. The sample yields just under 550,000 distinct CDR3 sequences, less than 25% seen once. This sample was also put to use in a study of T cells expressing NK-cell markers.

Here the sequenced sample was CD4+ T cells sorted from PBMCs, taken 11 to 12 days after vaccination. The origin of the receptors is a man in his forties or fifties who received an inactivated influenza vaccine. The CDR3 runs from the conserved cysteine through the conserved F or W. Each record gives: V gene, clone size, D gene, J gene, CDR3 protein, CDR3 DNA. The D gene is left open where the match is weak. Clone size is not always given. Where it is, it says once, few, many or a class for expanded clones.

TRBV6-2/TRBV6-3	NA	NA	TRBJ1-5	CASSSTGPPQHF	TGTGCCAGCAGTTCCACAGGGCCGCCCCAGCATTTT
TRBV20-1	NA	TRBD1	TRBJ1-5	CSAKTGDQPQHF	TGCAGTGCAAAGACAGGGGATCAGCCCCAGCATTTT
TRBV7-2	NA	NA	TRBJ2-1	CASSFTINSYNEQFF	TGTGCCAGCAGCTTCACTATAAACTCCTACAATGAGCAGTTCTTC
TRBV19	NA	TRBD1	TRBJ2-7	CASMAGTGVYEQYF	TGTGCCAGTATGGCGGGGACAGGGGTTTACGAGCAGTACTTC
TRBV28	NA	NA	TRBJ2-7	CASGREPYSEPSYEQYF	TGTGCCAGCGGACGAGAACCCTACAGCGAACCCTCCTACGAGCAGTACTTC
TRBV6-5	once	NA	TRBJ1-1	CASSYSAKGPMNTEAFF	TGTGCCAGCAGTTACTCAGCTAAGGGTCCGATGAACACTGAAGCTTTCTTT
TRBV6-1	NA	NA	TRBJ2-7	CASSETRYEQYF	TGTGCCAGCAGTGAAACCCGCTACGAGCAGTACTTC
TRBV5-1	NA	TRBD1	TRBJ2-7	CASSLSTGYGVEQYF	TGCGCCAGCAGCCTCTCGACAGGGTACGGTGTCGAGCAGTACTTC
TRBV2	few	TRBD1	TRBJ2-1	CASTGGIGTGSSVQFF	TGTGCCAGCACGGGAGGTATTGGGACAGGGAGTTCAGTGCAGTTCTTC
TRBV19	NA	TRBD1	TRBJ1-5	CASSDRNQPQHF	TGTGCCAGTTCGGACAGGAATCAGCCCCAGCATTTT
TRBV5-1	NA	TRBD1	TRBJ1-5	CASRPRDSPNQPQHF	TGCGCCAGCAGGCCCCGGGACAGCCCCAATCAGCCCCAGCATTTT
TRBV5-1	few	TRBD1	TRBJ2-7	CASSSGQGANEQYF	TGCGCCAGCAGCTCTGGACAGGGGGCCAACGAGCAGTACTTC
TRBV2	few	NA	TRBJ2-7	CASGLERGTYEQYF	TGTGCCAGCGGGCTCGAACGGGGGACCTACGAGCAGTACTTC
TRBV6-2/TRBV6-3	many	NA	TRBJ2-4	CASSEVNIQYF	TGTGCCAGCAGTGAGGTGAACATTCAGTACTTC
TRBV6-1	NA	NA	TRBJ1-1	CASSADLPRPGEAFF	TGTGCCAGCAGTGCAGACCTCCCCCGCCCAGGTGAAGCTTTCTTT
TRBV27	NA	NA	TRBJ1-4	CASSLTVSTNEKLFF	TGTGCCAGCAGTCTGACAGTCTCCACTAATGAAAAACTGTTTTTT
TRBV29-1	many	TRBD1	TRBJ2-1	CSVEEVRGHQFF	TGCAGCGTTGAAGAGGTCAGGGGGCATCAGTTCTTC
TRBV7-6	NA	TRBD2	TRBJ2-1	CASSLNSGGYNEQFF	TGTGCCAGCAGCCTTAACAGCGGGGGATACAATGAGCAGTTCTTC
TRBV6-2/TRBV6-3	NA	NA	TRBJ2-5	CASSRGGLQETQYF	TGTGCCAGCAGTCGCGGCGGACTTCAAGAGACCCAGTACTTC
TRBV28	NA	NA	TRBJ1-2	CAGGHRSYGYTF	TGTGCCGGGGGACATCGGTCGTATGGCTACACCTTC
TRBV28	NA	NA	TRBJ2-1	CASRPPSGTGYNEQFF	TGTGCCAGCAGGCCGCCTTCCGGGACGGGGTACAATGAGCAGTTCTTC
TRBV12-3/TRBV12-4	NA	NA	TRBJ1-3	CASSWGRNTGNTIYF	TGTGCCAGCAGTTGGGGCAGAAACACTGGAAACACCATATATTTT
TRBV5-6	few	NA	TRBJ1-5	CASSGSRDSNQPQHF	TGTGCCAGCAGCGGGAGCAGGGATAGCAATCAGCCCCAGCATTTT
TRBV20-1	many	TRBD2	TRBJ2-1	CSARGGLAGSLYNEQFF	TGCAGTGCTAGAGGTGGACTAGCGGGATCCCTGTACAATGAGCAGTTCTTC
TRBV25-1	few	TRBD1	TRBJ1-1	CASMSAGGQTEAFF	TGTGCCAGCATGTCTGCAGGGGGGCAGACTGAAGCTTTCTTT
TRBV20-1	NA	NA	TRBJ2-1	CSVGSQRTVYNEQFF	TGCAGTGTGGGTTCCCAAAGGACAGTTTACAATGAGCAGTTCTTC
TRBV7-2	NA	TRBD1	TRBJ2-7	CASSPGTGDWYEQYF	TGTGCCAGCAGCCCCGGGACAGGGGATTGGTACGAGCAGTACTTC
TRBV18	NA	NA	TRBJ2-3	CASSPSAPSTDTQYF	TGTGCCAGCTCACCATCAGCACCTAGCACAGATACGCAGTATTTT
TRBV9	few	NA	TRBJ2-7	CASSIEPGRYEQYF	TGTGCCAGCAGCATAGAGCCGGGACGGTACGAGCAGTACTTC
TRBV20-1	few	NA	TRBJ2-3	CSARGGLETDTQYF	TGCAGTGCTAGAGGGGGACTGGAAACAGATACGCAGTATTTT
TRBV11-2	NA	NA	TRBJ2-1	CASSSTRTSGGQFF	TGTGCCAGCAGCTCTACCCGGACCTCCGGTGGGCAGTTCTTC
TRBV5-1	NA	TRBD2	TRBJ2-5	CASSLVASGRETQYF	TGCGCCAGCAGCTTGGTGGCTAGCGGGCGAGAGACCCAGTACTTC
TRBV6-1	NA	NA	TRBJ1-5	CASSGAAGNQPQHF	TGTGCCAGCAGTGGGGCGGCCGGCAATCAGCCCCAGCATTTT
TRBV9	few	NA	TRBJ1-4	CASSGSQGTNEKLFF	TGTGCCAGCAGCGGCTCCCAGGGAACTAATGAAAAACTGTTTTTT
TRBV20-1	few	NA	TRBJ1-5	CSARGSVEAQHF	TGCAGTGCTAGAGGAAGCGTTGAGGCCCAGCATTTT
TRBV9	few	NA	TRBJ2-3	CASSVATRGDFQDTQYF	TGTGCCAGCAGCGTAGCTACGAGGGGTGATTTTCAAGATACGCAGTATTTT
TRBV4-2	few	TRBD2	TRBJ2-1	CASSQASGTGGNEQFF	TGTGCCAGCAGCCAGGCTAGCGGGACCGGAGGAAATGAGCAGTTCTTC
TRBV20-1	NA	NA	TRBJ1-6	CSARDVGGSISPLHF	TGCAGTGCTAGAGATGTCGGGGGCTCTATTTCACCCCTCCACTTT
TRBV7-2	NA	NA	TRBJ1-5	CASSSQEFQPQHF	TGTGCCAGCAGCTCACAGGAGTTTCAGCCCCAGCATTTT
TRBV4-3	NA	NA	TRBJ1-1	CASRGTENTEAFF	TGCGCCAGCAGAGGGACGGAGAACACTGAAGCTTTCTTT
TRBV7-2	few	NA	TRBJ2-7	CASSLESGSSYEQYF	TGTGCCAGCAGCTTAGAATCAGGTAGCTCCTACGAGCAGTACTTC
TRBV5-1	NA	NA	TRBJ2-2	CASRGDHREAVSGELFF	TGCGCCAGCAGAGGGGACCATCGCGAAGCCGTGAGCGGGGAGCTGTTTTTT
TRBV7-2	many	NA	TRBJ1-2	CASSLDRRGYTF	TGTGCCAGCAGCTTGGACCGCAGGGGCTACACCTTC
TRBV14	many	NA	TRBJ1-1	CASSRYRVITPKTEAFF	TGTGCCAGCAGCCGCTACAGGGTTATCACCCCGAAGACTGAAGCTTTCTTT
TRBV2	NA	TRBD1	TRBJ1-5	CASSQTGQNQPQHF	TGTGCCAGCAGCCAGACAGGGCAGAATCAGCCCCAGCATTTT
TRBV7-2	few	NA	TRBJ1-1	CASSLSWALNTEAFF	TGTGCCAGCAGCTTATCGTGGGCCTTGAACACTGAAGCTTTCTTT
TRBV5-1	NA	TRBD1	TRBJ2-7	CASSARQGSYEQYF	TGCGCCAGCAGCGCCCGACAGGGCTCCTACGAGCAGTACTTC
TRBV7-2	NA	TRBD1	TRBJ2-7	CASSHGTQGMEQYF	TGTGCCAGCAGCCACGGGACACAGGGGATGGAGCAGTACTTC
TRBV21-1	NA	NA	TRBJ2-7	CASSTSTDSYEQYF	TGTGCCAGCAGCACGTCAACAGACTCCTACGAGCAGTACTTC
TRBV12-3/TRBV12-4	many	NA	TRBJ2-2	CASSRTGELFF	TGTGCCAGCAGCCGGACCGGGGAGCTGTTTTTT
TRBV14	NA	NA	TRBJ1-2	CASSQGRSFYGYTF	TGTGCCAGCAGCCAGGGGCGGTCTTTTTATGGCTACACCTTC
TRBV9	NA	TRBD1	TRBJ1-5	CASGTGGQYNQPQHF	TGTGCCAGCGGAACAGGGGGCCAGTACAATCAGCCCCAGCATTTT
TRBV7-8	NA	TRBD2	TRBJ2-2	CASSPTGRSGELFF	TGTGCCAGCAGCCCCACCGGGAGGTCCGGGGAGCTGTTTTTT
TRBV9	few	NA	TRBJ2-7	CASSGGDSPYEQYF	TGTGCCAGCAGCGGGGGGGACAGTCCCTACGAGCAGTACTTC
TRBV29-1	NA	TRBD2	TRBJ2-3	CSVGGTSGTSTDTQYF	TGCAGCGTTGGGGGGACTAGCGGGACTAGCACAGATACGCAGTATTTT
TRBV5-1	few	NA	TRBJ2-3	CASSRDSYTDTQYF	TGCGCCAGCAGCAGGGACTCTTACACAGATACGCAGTATTTT
TRBV28	few	NA	TRBJ2-5	CASRVEETQYF	TGTGCCAGCAGGGTTGAGGAGACCCAGTACTTC
TRBV28	few	NA	TRBJ2-4	CASSGLVLAKNIQYF	TGTGCCAGCTCTGGACTGGTCCTAGCCAAAAACATTCAGTACTTC
TRBV3-1	few	NA	TRBJ2-7	CASSQAGPYEQYF	TGTGCCAGCAGCCAGGCAGGACCCTACGAGCAGTACTTC
TRBV29-1	NA	TRBD1	TRBJ2-1	CSVPGQGYNEQFF	TGCAGCGTTCCGGGACAGGGGTACAATGAGCAGTTCTTC